A single T cell receptor (beta chain) is shown here with its context. The data belong to a study of tumor-infiltrating lymphocytes in glioblastoma multiforme. Three nested ARM-PCR rounds with V-beta and C-beta primers built TCRB libraries. TCRdb used MiXCR to reprocess the multiplex PCR reads, holding one entry per CDR3 protein. This table has around 30,000 distinct CDR3 sequences, under 70% appearing once. Per the germline V gene, CDR1 is DFQATT and CDR2 is SNEGSKA (reference sequence). Trimming shortened V by 6 bases and J by 7 bases, and 15 bases separated the two germline ends. The CDR3 extends over 13 amino acids.

The J gene is TRBJ2-2, the V gene TRBV20-1, with TRBD1 as a possible D gene (6 bases). The clonotype comes from a male donor with glioblastoma. Sequencing input: brain tumor tissue. This CDR3 is CSAKAGAIGELFF. Written as DNA, the CDR3 is TGCAGTGCAAAGGCAGGGGCCATCGGGGAGCTGTTTTTT.